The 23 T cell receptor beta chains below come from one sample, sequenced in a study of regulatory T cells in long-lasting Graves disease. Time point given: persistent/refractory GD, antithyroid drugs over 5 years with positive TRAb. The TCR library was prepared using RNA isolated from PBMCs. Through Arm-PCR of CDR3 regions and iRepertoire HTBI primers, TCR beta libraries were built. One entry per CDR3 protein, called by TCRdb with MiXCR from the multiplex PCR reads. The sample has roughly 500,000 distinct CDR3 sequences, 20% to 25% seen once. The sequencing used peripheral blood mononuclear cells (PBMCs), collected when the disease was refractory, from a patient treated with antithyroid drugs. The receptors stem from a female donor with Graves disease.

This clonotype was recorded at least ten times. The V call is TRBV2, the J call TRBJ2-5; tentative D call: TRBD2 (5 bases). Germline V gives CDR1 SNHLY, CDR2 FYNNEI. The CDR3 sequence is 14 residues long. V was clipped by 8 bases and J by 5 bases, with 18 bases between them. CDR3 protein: CASRETSVGETQYF. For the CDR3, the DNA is TGTGCCAGCCGGGAAACCTCGGTCGGGGAGACCCAGTACTTC.

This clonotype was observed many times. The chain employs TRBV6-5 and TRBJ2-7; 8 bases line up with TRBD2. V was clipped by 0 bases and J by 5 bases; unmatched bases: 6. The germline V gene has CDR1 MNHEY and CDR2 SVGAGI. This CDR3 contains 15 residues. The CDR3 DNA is TGTGCCAGCAGTTACTCGACGGGAGGGCCAGACGAGCAGTACTTC. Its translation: CASSYSTGGPDEQYF.

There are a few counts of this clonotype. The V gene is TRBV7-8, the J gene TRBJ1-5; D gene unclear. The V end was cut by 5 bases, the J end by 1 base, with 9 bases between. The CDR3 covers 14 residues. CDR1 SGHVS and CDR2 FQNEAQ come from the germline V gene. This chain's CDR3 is CASSTENSNQPQHF. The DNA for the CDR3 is TGTGCCAGCAGCACAGAGAACAGCAATCAGCCCCAGCATTTT.

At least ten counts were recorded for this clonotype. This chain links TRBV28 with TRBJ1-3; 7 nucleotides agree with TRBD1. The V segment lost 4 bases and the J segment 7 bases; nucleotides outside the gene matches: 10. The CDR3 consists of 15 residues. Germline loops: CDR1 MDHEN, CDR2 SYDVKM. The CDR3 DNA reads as TGTGCCAGCAGTTCTCCCGGGGACAGTCCTAACACCATATATTTT. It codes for CASSSPGDSPNTIYF.

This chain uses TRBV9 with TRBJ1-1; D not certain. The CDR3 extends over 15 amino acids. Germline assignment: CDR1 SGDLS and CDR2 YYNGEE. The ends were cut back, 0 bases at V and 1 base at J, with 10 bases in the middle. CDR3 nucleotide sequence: TGTGCCAGCAGCGTAGATGCCCGCGGGAACACTGAAGCTTTCTTT. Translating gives CASSVDARGNTEAFF.

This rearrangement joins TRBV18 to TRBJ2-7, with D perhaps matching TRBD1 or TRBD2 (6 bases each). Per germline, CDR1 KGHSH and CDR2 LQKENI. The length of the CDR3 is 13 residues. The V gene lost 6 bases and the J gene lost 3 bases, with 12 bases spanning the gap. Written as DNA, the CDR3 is TGTGCCAGCTCGAAACAGGGAGGCTACGAGCAGTACTTC. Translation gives CASSKQGGYEQYF.

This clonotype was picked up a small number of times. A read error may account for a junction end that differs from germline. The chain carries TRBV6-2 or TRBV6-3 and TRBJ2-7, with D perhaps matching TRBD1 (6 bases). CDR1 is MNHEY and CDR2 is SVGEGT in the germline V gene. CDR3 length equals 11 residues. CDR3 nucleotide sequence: TGTGCCAGCAGTCAAACAGGGAGTATAGCCTTC. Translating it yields CASSQTGSIAF.

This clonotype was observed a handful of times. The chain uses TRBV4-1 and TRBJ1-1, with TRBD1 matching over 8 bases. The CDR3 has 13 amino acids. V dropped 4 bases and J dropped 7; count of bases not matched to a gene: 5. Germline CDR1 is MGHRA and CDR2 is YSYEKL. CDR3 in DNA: TGCGCCAGCAGCCGCTTGGACAGGGATGAAGCTTTCTTT. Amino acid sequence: CASSRLDRDEAFF.

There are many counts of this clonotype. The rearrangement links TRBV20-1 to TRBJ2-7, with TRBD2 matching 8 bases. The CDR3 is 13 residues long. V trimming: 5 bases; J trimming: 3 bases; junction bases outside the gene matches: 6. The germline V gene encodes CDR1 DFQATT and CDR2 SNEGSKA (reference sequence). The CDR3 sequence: CSARGGVGYEQYF. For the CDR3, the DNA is TGCAGTGCTCGGGGGGGGGTCGGCTACGAGCAGTACTTC.

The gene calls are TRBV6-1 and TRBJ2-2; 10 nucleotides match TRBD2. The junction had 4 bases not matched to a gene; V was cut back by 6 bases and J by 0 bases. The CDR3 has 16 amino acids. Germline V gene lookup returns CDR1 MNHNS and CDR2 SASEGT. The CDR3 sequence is CASRPTSGANTGELFF. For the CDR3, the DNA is TGTGCCAGCAGACCCACTAGCGGGGCGAACACCGGGGAGCTGTTTTTT.

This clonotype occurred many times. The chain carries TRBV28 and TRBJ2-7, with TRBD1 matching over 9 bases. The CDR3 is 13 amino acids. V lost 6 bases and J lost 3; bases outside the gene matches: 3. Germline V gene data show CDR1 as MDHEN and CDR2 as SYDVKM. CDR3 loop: CASRRQGDYEQYF. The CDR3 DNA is TGTGCCAGCAGGCGACAGGGGGACTACGAGCAGTACTTC.

The CDR3 is CASSPLGGVGEKLFF. The CDR3, as DNA: TGTGCCAGCAGCCCCTTGGGAGGGGTGGGTGAAAAACTGTTTTTT. The gene calls are TRBV5-6 and TRBJ1-4, with D perhaps TRBD1 (5 bases). The CDR3 extends over 15 amino acids. Germline V gene data show CDR1 as SGHDT and CDR2 as YYEEEE. V lost 4 bases, J lost 7 bases, and 17 bases lay in between.

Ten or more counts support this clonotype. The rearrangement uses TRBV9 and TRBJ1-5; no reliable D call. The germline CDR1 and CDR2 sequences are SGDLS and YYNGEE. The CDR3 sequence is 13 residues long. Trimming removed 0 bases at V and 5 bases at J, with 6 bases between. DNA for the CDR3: TGTGCCAGCAGCGTAGATGGCGATCAGCCCCAGCATTTT. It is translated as CASSVDGDQPQHF.

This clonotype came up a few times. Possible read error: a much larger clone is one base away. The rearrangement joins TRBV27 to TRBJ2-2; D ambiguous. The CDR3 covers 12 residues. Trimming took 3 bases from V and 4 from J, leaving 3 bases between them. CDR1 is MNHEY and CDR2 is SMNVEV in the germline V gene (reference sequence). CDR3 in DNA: TGTGCCAGCAGTTTCCCCACCGGGGAGCTGTTTTTT. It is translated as CASSFPTGELFF.

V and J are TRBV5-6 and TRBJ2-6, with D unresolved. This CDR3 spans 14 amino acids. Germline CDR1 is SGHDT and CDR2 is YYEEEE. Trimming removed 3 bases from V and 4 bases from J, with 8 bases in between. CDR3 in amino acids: CASSYPWGANVLTF. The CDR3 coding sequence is TGTGCCAGCAGCTACCCATGGGGGGCCAACGTCCTGACTTTC.

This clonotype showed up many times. CDR3 in amino acids: CASSVGGNTIYF. CDR3 bases: TGTGCCAGCAGCGTAGGAGGAAACACCATATATTTT. This chain uses TRBV9 with TRBJ1-3; D is unresolved. The CDR3 has 12 amino acids. V lost 0 bases, J lost 4 bases, and 2 bases lay in between. Germline V lookup: CDR1 SGDLS, CDR2 YYNGEE.

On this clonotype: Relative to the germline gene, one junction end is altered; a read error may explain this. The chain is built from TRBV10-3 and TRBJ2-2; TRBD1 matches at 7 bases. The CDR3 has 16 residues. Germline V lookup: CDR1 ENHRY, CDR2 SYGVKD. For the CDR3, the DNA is TGTGCCATCAGTGAGAAGGGGGCGGAGAACACCGGGGAGCTGTTCTTT. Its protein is CAISEKGAENTGELFF.

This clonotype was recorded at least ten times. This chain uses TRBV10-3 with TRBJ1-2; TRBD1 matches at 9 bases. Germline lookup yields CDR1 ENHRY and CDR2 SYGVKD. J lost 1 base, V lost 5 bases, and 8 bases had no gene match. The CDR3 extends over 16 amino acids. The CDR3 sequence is CAISSPRQGDNYGYTF. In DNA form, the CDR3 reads TGTGCCATCAGTTCCCCCCGACAGGGGGATAACTATGGCTACACCTTC.

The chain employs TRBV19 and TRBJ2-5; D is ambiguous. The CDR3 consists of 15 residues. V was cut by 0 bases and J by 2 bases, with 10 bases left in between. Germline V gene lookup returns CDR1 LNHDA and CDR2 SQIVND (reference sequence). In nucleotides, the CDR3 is TGTGCCAGTAGTATAGATCGGTGGGGACAAGAGACCCAGTACTTC. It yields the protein CASSIDRWGQETQYF.

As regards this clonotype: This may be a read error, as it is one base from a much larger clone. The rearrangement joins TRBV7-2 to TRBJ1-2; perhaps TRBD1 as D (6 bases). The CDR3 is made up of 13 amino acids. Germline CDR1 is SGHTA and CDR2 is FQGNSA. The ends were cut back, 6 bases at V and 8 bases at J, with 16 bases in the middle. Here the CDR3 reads CTSSSQGYWGYTF. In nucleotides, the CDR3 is TGTACCAGCAGTTCGCAGGGGTACTGGGGCTACACCTTC.

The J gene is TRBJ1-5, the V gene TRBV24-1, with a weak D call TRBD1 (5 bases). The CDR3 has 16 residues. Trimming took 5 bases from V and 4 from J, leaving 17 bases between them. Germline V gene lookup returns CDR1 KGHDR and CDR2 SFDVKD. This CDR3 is CATSASGDRRNQPQHF. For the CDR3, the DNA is TGTGCCACCAGTGCCTCAGGAGACAGAAGGAATCAGCCCCAGCATTTT.

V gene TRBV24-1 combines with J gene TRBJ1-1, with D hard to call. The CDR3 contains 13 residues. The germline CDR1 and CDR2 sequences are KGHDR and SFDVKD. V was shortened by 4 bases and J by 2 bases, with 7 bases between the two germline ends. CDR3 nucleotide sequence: TGTGCCACCAGTGACCCAATAAACACTGAAGCTTTCTTT. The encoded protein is CATSDPINTEAFF.

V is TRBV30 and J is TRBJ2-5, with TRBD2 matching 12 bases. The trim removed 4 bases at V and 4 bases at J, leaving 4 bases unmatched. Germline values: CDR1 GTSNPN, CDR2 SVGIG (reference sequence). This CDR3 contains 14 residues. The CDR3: CAWTSGGAIETQYF. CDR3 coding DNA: TGTGCCTGGACTAGCGGGGGGGCGATAGAGACCCAGTACTTC.